This entry describes one TCR beta chain. These data are taken from a study of blood T cell repertoires in COVID-19. For the study at large: The United States, Italy and Spain were the sources of the acute and convalescent COVID-19 samples. In each case, the material was cDNA or gDNA derived from T cells, B-cell-depleted T cells, or PBMCs.

As handled by the study authors: Estimated nucleated cell counts came from reference gene primer amplification. The repertoire was sequenced with immunoSEQ multiplex PCR; TCRdb's copy has only in-frame clones and lacks some. V and J calls and clone size are copied from that table; D and trimming were computed from the DNA. The repertoire consists of about 250,000 clones, with under 90% occurring once and the leading ten covering less than 1%. The ends were cut back, 5 bases at V and 4 bases at J, with 15 bases in the middle. This CDR3 is built from 14 residues. CDR1 and CDR2 (germline): GTSNPN, SVGIG (reference sequence).

The chain carries TRBV30 and TRBJ1-3; no firm D call. The clonotype comes from a woman in her forties who had recovered from COVID-19. Sequencing was done on a sample of peripheral blood. Here the CDR3 reads CAWRMGSWGNTIYF. DNA for the CDR3: TGTGCCTGGCGTATGGGGAGCTGGGGAAACACCATATATTTT.